Here is one T cell receptor (beta chain) with its context. This specimen belongs to a study of CD8 T cells in Susac syndrome. Whole-study context: When their blood was taken, patients with Susac syndrome were therapy-naive, taking corticosteroids, or taking intravenous immunoglobulin alone.

CDR1 is LGHDT, CDR2 YNNKEL, per germline (reference sequence). This CDR3 is 13 amino acids long. V was shortened by 2 bases and J by 8 bases, with 12 bases between the two germline ends. The RNA, roughly 0.5 to 1 ug, was put through reverse transcription using random hexamers. MiXCR was run by TCRdb on the immunoSEQ multiplex PCR reads, yielding one entry per CDR3 protein. The sample lists about 140,000 distinct CDR3 sequences; roughly 94% were seen once. Sequencing was done on a sample of CD4+ T cells from PBMCs. This TCR came from a human donor with Susac syndrome. The chain recombines TRBV3-1 with TRBJ1-2; no definite D call. CDR3 residues: CASSQQIGRGYTF. CDR3 nucleotide sequence: TGTGCCAGCAGCCAACAGATTGGGAGGGGCTACACCTTC.